Listed below are T cell receptor beta chains from one sample, sequenced in a study of CD8+ T cells in alopecia areata. Assay used: immunoSEQ multiplex PCR; TCRdb lists only in-frame clones, some missing. The sample has around 100,000 clones, almost 60% seen once. This material consisted of CD8+ T cells sorted from blood, taken at approximately week 60, from a patient treated with tofacitinib. Every receptor here comes from a human donor with alopecia areata. Both conserved end residues are part of each CDR3. D genes are given only for firm matches. Size values are once, few and many counts, or a class for expanded clones, and some rows have none.

TRBV11-3,TRBJ1-1,-,-,CASSPPGLFSEAFF,TGTGCCAGCAGCCCTCCGGGACTTTTTTCTGAAGCTTTCTTT
TRBV2,TRBJ2-1,-,TRBD1,CASRNRGPFYNEQFF,TGTGCCAGCAGGAACAGGGGCCCTTTCTACAATGAGCAGTTCTTC
TRBV29-1,TRBJ2-7,once,-,CSVEWGLDSPGHYEQYF,TGCAGCGTTGAATGGGGTCTGGACAGCCCAGGTCACTACGAGCAGTACTTC
TRBV20-1,TRBJ1-2,-,-,CSASGYTF,TGCAGTGCCAGTGGCTACACCTTC
TRBV7-9,TRBJ2-7,-,-,CASSLVQSEQYF,TGTGCCAGCAGCTTAGTCCAAAGCGAGCAGTACTTC
TRBV27,TRBJ2-7,-,-,CASSQISRGGYEQYF,TGTGCCAGCAGTCAGATCTCCAGGGGGGGGTACGAGCAGTACTTC
TRBV29-1,TRBJ2-1,-,TRBD1,CTVEDRGHNEQFF,TGCACCGTTGAGGACAGGGGACACAATGAGCAGTTCTTC
TRBV27,TRBJ1-2,-,TRBD1,CASTQPVGTGGLFYGYTF,TGTGCCAGCACCCAACCGGTAGGGACAGGGGGCCTTTTCTATGGCTACACCTTC
TRBV9,TRBJ1-2,few,TRBD1,CASSVAGTEYGYTF,TGTGCCAGCAGCGTAGCCGGGACAGAGTATGGCTACACCTTC
TRBV9,TRBJ1-1,-,TRBD1,CASSTGDMNTEAFF,TGTGCCAGCAGCACAGGGGATATGAACACTGAAGCTTTCTTT
TRBV5-6,TRBJ2-7,-,-,CASSLGGRSYEQYF,TGTGCCAGCAGCTTGGGGGGCCGCTCCTACGAGCAGTACTTC
TRBV12-1,TRBJ1-2,-,-,CASSLYGQGNSYGYTF,TGTGCCAGCAGCTTGTATGGACAGGGGAACAGCTATGGCTACACCTTC
TRBV27,TRBJ2-3,once,-,CASSLRGIYTDTQYF,TGTGCCAGCAGTTTAAGGGGGATCTATACAGATACGCAGTATTTT
TRBV4-2,TRBJ2-7,-,-,CASSLYAREQYF,TGTGCCAGCAGCTTGTATGCGCGGGAGCAGTACTTC
TRBV2,TRBJ2-3,once,-,CASSEDGGTDTQYF,TGTGCCAGCAGTGAAGACGGGGGCACAGATACGCAGTATTTT
TRBV4-1,TRBJ1-5,-,-,CASSSVGVEGDQPQHF,TGCGCCAGCAGCTCGGTTGGGGTAGAGGGGGACCAGCCCCAGCATTTT
TRBV15,TRBJ1-5,-,-,CATSDSNQPQHF,TGTGCCACCTCGGATAGCAATCAGCCCCAGCATTTT
TRBV4-1,TRBJ1-5,-,TRBD1,CASSQTGTGRNQPQHF,TGCGCCAGCAGCCAGACGGGGACAGGGCGAAATCAGCCCCAGCATTTT
TRBV5-1,TRBJ1-1,-,-,CASSSATGNTEAFF,TGCGCCAGCAGCTCCGCGACAGGGAACACTGAAGCTTTCTTT
TRBV2,TRBJ2-7,-,-,CASTEDGLREQYF,TGTGCCAGCACCGAAGACGGGCTCCGGGAGCAGTACTTC
TRBV12-5,TRBJ1-1,-,-,CASGLVPGPGTEAFF,TGTGCTAGTGGTTTGGTACCCGGGCCGGGCACTGAAGCTTTCTTT
TRBV7-2,TRBJ2-7,-,-,CASRPVVSYEQYF,TGTGCCAGCAGACCGGTTGTCTCCTACGAGCAGTACTTC
TRBV7-9,TRBJ1-5,once,-,CVSSLEDQPQHF,TGTGTCAGCAGCTTGGAGGATCAGCCCCAGCATTTT
TRBV6-6,TRBJ1-2,few,TRBD1,CASSLGQGVGYTF,TGTGCCAGCAGTTTGGGACAGGGGGTTGGCTACACCTTC
TRBV13,TRBJ2-1,-,TRBD1,CASSTGTGHNEQFF,TGTGCCAGCAGCACTGGGACAGGGCACAATGAGCAGTTCTTC
TRBV4-1,TRBJ1-5,-,-,CASSPLGSGNQPQHF,TGCGCCAGCAGCCCTTTGGGGTCGGGCAATCAGCCCCAGCATTTT
TRBV5-1,TRBJ1-1,few,-,CASSLEGPNTEAFF,TGCGCCAGCAGCTTGGAGGGACCGAACACTGAAGCTTTCTTT
TRBV5-1,TRBJ2-5,-,-,CASSPDQETQYF,TGCGCCAGCAGTCCAGATCAAGAGACCCAGTACTTC
TRBV15,TRBJ2-1,-,TRBD1,CATSSRTGGNNEQFF,TGTGCCACCAGCAGCCGGACAGGGGGAAACAATGAGCAGTTCTTC
TRBV6-5,TRBJ2-3,-,TRBD2,CASTLGGGAGDTQYF,TGTGCCAGCACTCTTGGCGGGGGGGCTGGAGATACGCAGTATTTT
TRBV6-5,TRBJ1-1,-,-,CASSYYSGAGTEAFF,TGTGCCAGCAGTTACTATTCAGGGGCTGGCACTGAAGCTTTCTTT
TRBV25-1,TRBJ1-2,-,-,CASSDGWGGYGYTF,TGTGCCAGCAGTGACGGGTGGGGCGGCTATGGCTACACCTTC
TRBV7-9,TRBJ1-1,-,TRBD1,CASSSSRTGVQDTEAFF,TGTGCCAGCAGCTCATCCCGAACAGGGGTTCAGGACACTGAAGCTTTCTTT